This passage covers 26 T cell receptor beta chains from one sample sequenced in a study of cytomegalovirus exposure and HLA in healthy donors (dated by TCRdb to 2017 to 2019). Library preparation used the immunoSEQ multiplex PCR assay. The immuneACCESS repertoire file appears here via TCRdb, limited to in-frame rearrangements. These files lack a portion of the clones; in checked studies, under half of the deficit traces to unresolved V genes, and the cause of the others is not known. The sample yields over 100,000 clones; roughly 94% were counted once. The top ten constitute roughly 0.9% of the sample. Sequenced sample: PBMCs. The source is a woman between 18 and 30 years old in good health and CMV-seronegative.

This chain uses TRBV4-3 with TRBJ1-3; 9 nucleotides align to TRBD1. Trimming removed 3 bases from V and 0 bases from J; junction bases left unmatched: 3. This CDR3 is 16 amino acids long. CDR1 and CDR2 (germline): LGHNA, YSLEER. The CDR3 bases are TGCGCCAGCAGCCACAGGACAGGGGACTCTGGAAACACCATATATTTT. Its translation is CASSHRTGDSGNTIYF.

The V gene is TRBV19, the J gene TRBJ1-2; D gene ambiguous. The V gene's germline CDR1 is LNHDA and CDR2 SQIVND (reference sequence). V shed 4 bases and J shed 3 bases, with 9 bases lying between them. The CDR3 runs 13 residues. This chain's CDR3 is CASSTDGDYGYTF. DNA of the CDR3: TGTGCCAGTAGTACTGACGGAGACTATGGCTACACCTTC. Variable domain in full (rest from reference TRBV19 and TRBJ1-2): DGGITQSPKYLFRKEGQNVTLSCEQNLNHDAMYWYRQDPGQGLRLIYYSQIVNDFQKGDIAEGYSVSREKKESFPLTVTSAQKNPTAFYLCASSTDGDYGYTFGSGTRLTVV.

V usage is TRBV2 and J usage is TRBJ2-2; D perhaps matches TRBD2 (6 bases). CDR1 is SNHLY and CDR2 is FYNNEI in the germline V gene. V was shortened by 3 bases and J by 7 bases, with 12 bases between the two germline ends. The CDR3 is 14 amino acids. In DNA, the CDR3 is TGTGCCAGCAGTGATTGGGGGGAAGGCGGGGAGCTGTTTTTT. Translation gives CASSDWGEGGELFF.

The chain links TRBV2 to TRBJ2-3; the D gene is possibly TRBD1 (5 bases). The V end was cut by 0 bases, the J end by 4 bases, with 11 bases between. This CDR3 has 15 amino acids. Germline values: CDR1 SNHLY, CDR2 FYNNEI. This chain's CDR3 is CASSEALGLSDTQYF. Written as DNA, the CDR3 is TGTGCCAGCAGTGAAGCGCTGGGGCTGTCAGATACGCAGTATTTT.

The rearrangement joins TRBV27 to TRBJ2-1; 9 positions agree with TRBD2. V lost 3 bases and J lost 5; bases outside the gene matches: 2. Germline CDR1 reads MNHEY; CDR2 reads SMNVEV (reference sequence). This CDR3 has 14 amino acids. In DNA, the CDR3 is TGTGCCAGCAGTTTGGGACTAGCAAACAATGAGCAGTTCTTC. Its translation is CASSLGLANNEQFF.

The chain links TRBV2 to TRBJ1-1, with TRBD1 as a possible D gene (6 bases). This CDR3 region has 14 residues. Germline assignment: CDR1 SNHLY and CDR2 FYNNEI. V was clipped by 10 bases and J by 1 base, with 16 bases between them. CDR3 bases: TGTGCCACCGGGGGGCTAGAGGGGAACACTGAAGCTTTCTTT. It yields the protein CATGGLEGNTEAFF.

This rearrangement joins TRBV27 to TRBJ2-2, with 10 bases fitting TRBD1. The CDR3 has 15 amino acids. Germline CDR1 is MNHEY and CDR2 is SMNVEV (reference sequence). After removal of 6 bases from V and 7 bases from J, the junction contained 8 bases not matched to a gene. The chain's CDR3 is CASSRTGGTIGELFF. DNA of the CDR3: TGTGCCAGCAGCCGGACAGGGGGGACGATCGGGGAGCTGTTTTTT.

The chain employs TRBV5-4 and TRBJ2-1, with 8 bases fitting TRBD2. Germline loops: CDR1 SGHNT, CDR2 YYREEE (reference sequence). The CDR3 contains 14 residues. The ends lost 4 bases at V and 7 bases at J; junction bases unmatched: 7. The CDR3 reads CASSPNRGGNEQFF. CDR3 in DNA: TGTGCCAGCAGCCCGAACCGGGGGGGAAATGAGCAGTTCTTC.

This chain connects TRBV4-2 to TRBJ2-7, with 9 nucleotides matching TRBD1. Germline V gives CDR1 LGHNA, CDR2 YNFKEQ. The CDR3 spans 17 residues. J lost 4 bases, V lost 0 bases, and 10 bases had no gene match. As DNA, the CDR3 is TGTGCCAGCAGCCAAGATCGAGCCGGGACAGGGTCGTACGAGCAGTACTTC. Protein sequence: CASSQDRAGTGSYEQYF.

J is TRBJ1-2 and V is TRBV27; D perhaps matches TRBD1 (5 bases). The ends were cut back, 6 bases at V and 2 bases at J, with 10 bases in the middle. The CDR3 loop spans 13 amino acids. CDR1 is MNHEY, CDR2 SMNVEV, per germline (reference sequence). This CDR3 reads CASSRAGNYGYTF. CDR3 bases: TGTGCCAGCAGCCGTGCAGGGAACTATGGCTACACCTTC.

CDR3 region: CASSGDSNRNQPQHF. The DNA of the CDR3 is TGTGCCAGCAGTGGGGACAGCAATAGAAATCAGCCCCAGCATTTT. The chain couples TRBV25-1 to TRBJ1-5; 7 bases are a match to TRBD1. The CDR3 spans 15 residues. Per germline, CDR1 MGHDK and CDR2 SYGVNS. Germline trimming cut 4 bases from V and 4 bases from J; bases unmatched to any gene: 7.

The CDR3 nucleotides read TGTGCCAGCACTCCCGGGACAGTACGCGAGCAGTACTTC. This encodes CASTPGTVREQYF. The chain uses TRBV2 and TRBJ2-7; TRBD1 matches 7 bases. The CDR3 contains 13 residues. Unmatched junction bases numbered 9, after V lost 7 bases and J lost 6 bases. Germline V gene data show CDR1 as SNHLY and CDR2 as FYNNEI.

The chain recombines TRBV6-5 with TRBJ1-3; 10 bases line up with TRBD1. The CDR3 sequence is 15 residues long. Germline loops: CDR1 MNHEY, CDR2 SVGAGI. With V trimmed by 5 bases and J by 2 bases, 3 bases remained unmatched. CDR3 sequence: CASSTGTGAGNTIYF. The CDR3 nucleotides read TGTGCCAGCAGTACCGGGACAGGGGCTGGAAACACCATATATTTT.

This chain connects TRBV30 to TRBJ2-2; D remains unclear. CDR1 GTSNPN and CDR2 SVGIG come from the germline V gene (reference sequence). The CDR3 sequence is 14 residues long. The V gene lost 7 bases and the J gene lost 3 bases, with 15 bases spanning the gap. The CDR3 region has the DNA TGTGCCTACCACAGTTTCCTGGACACCGGGGAGCTGTTTTTT. Protein sequence: CAYHSFLDTGELFF.

The chain employs TRBV5-1 and TRBJ2-2; D unclear. The CDR3 is 14 residues long. Germline V gene data show CDR1 as SGHRS and CDR2 as YFSETQ. The V end was cut by 0 bases, the J end by 3 bases, with 6 bases between. The CDR3, as DNA: TGCGCCAGCAGCTTGGCAGGCGACACCGGGGAGCTGTTTTTT. It codes for CASSLAGDTGELFF.

This clone was seen once. In the same sample, other DNA sequences code for this CDR3. The J gene is TRBJ1-3, the V gene TRBV18; D might be TRBD1 (6 bases). V was pared by 3 bases and J by 2 bases, with 11 bases between. CDR1 and CDR2 from the germline V gene are KGHSH and LQKENI. This CDR3 contains 15 residues. The CDR3, as DNA: TGTGCCAGCTCACCGGGGCAGGGGCCTGGAAACACCATATATTTT. Translation: CASSPGQGPGNTIYF.

This rearrangement joins TRBV30 to TRBJ1-2; D unclear. The V end was cut by 1 base, the J end by 10 bases, with 19 bases between. Germline loops: CDR1 GTSNPN, CDR2 SVGIG (reference sequence). There are 14 residues in the CDR3. The chain's CDR3 is CAWSALGNEIDYTF. CDR3 coding DNA: TGTGCCTGGAGTGCGCTCGGGAATGAAATCGACTACACCTTC.

The rearrangement joins TRBV27 to TRBJ1-1; D gene ambiguous. CDR3 length: 12 residues. Per the germline V gene, CDR1 is MNHEY and CDR2 is SMNVEV (reference sequence). The V end was cut by 5 bases, the J end by 4 bases, with 8 bases between. CDR3 amino acids: CASSPSGTEAFF. The CDR3 bases are TGTGCCAGCAGTCCCTCCGGCACTGAAGCTTTCTTT.

This chain joins TRBV19 and TRBJ1-2, with a possible D match to TRBD1 (6 bases). Germline-derived CDR1 and CDR2 are LNHDA and SQIVND (reference sequence). Trimming took off 3 bases at V and 7 bases at J, with 12 bases between the two ends. The CDR3 extends over 13 amino acids. CDR3 sequence: CASSIGGASGYTF. The DNA of the CDR3 is TGTGCCAGTAGTATTGGGGGGGCGAGTGGCTACACCTTC.

The chain is built from TRBV11-2 and TRBJ1-4, with 9 nucleotides matching TRBD1. V was clipped by 6 bases and J by 7 bases; unmatched bases: 9. The CDR3 is 15 amino acids. The germline gives CDR1 SGHAT, CDR2 FQNNGV. The CDR3 region is CASSIQGAPREKLFF. DNA of the CDR3: TGTGCCAGCAGTATACAGGGGGCGCCCCGTGAAAAACTGTTTTTT.

The chain is built from TRBV6-1 and TRBJ2-7, with TRBD1 identical over 8 bases. V lost 3 bases to trimming and J lost 6 bases; unmatched junction nucleotides: 10. The germline CDR1 and CDR2 sequences are MNHNS and SASEGT. CDR3 length: 15 residues. The CDR3 sequence is CASSDAPDRAGEQYF. CDR3 in DNA: TGTGCCAGCAGTGATGCCCCGGACAGGGCTGGCGAGCAGTACTTC.

The V and J genes are TRBV9 and TRBJ2-1, with 8 bases lining up with TRBD1. Germline lookup yields CDR1 SGDLS and CDR2 YYNGEE. Losses at the gene ends were 4 bases for V and 5 bases for J; bases not matched to a gene: 8. The CDR3 length is 15 residues. The DNA of the CDR3 is TGTGCCAGCAGCAACGCCGGACAGGGCGACAATGAGCAGTTCTTC. Translating it yields CASSNAGQGDNEQFF.

The genes are TRBV7-2 and TRBJ2-2; the D gene is possibly TRBD1 (6 bases). The CDR3 sequence is 16 residues long. Germline V CDR1 and CDR2: SGHTA, FQGNSA. The V end was cut by 1 base, the J end by 1 base, with 10 bases between. The CDR3 sequence: CASSLGARGNTGELFF. CDR3 nucleotide sequence: TGTGCCAGCAGCTTAGGTGCCAGGGGGAACACCGGGGAGCTGTTTTTT.

This rearrangement joins TRBV29-1 to TRBJ2-7; unclear D gene. The germline gives CDR1 SQVTM, CDR2 ANQGSEA. Trimming took off 6 bases at V and 2 bases at J, with 20 bases between the two ends. The CDR3 is 15 amino acids. DNA of the CDR3: TGCAGCGTCTGCCTGGCAGGTCCGAGACCCTACGAGCAGTACTTC. This codes for CSVCLAGPRPYEQYF.

V is TRBV7-8 and J is TRBJ2-7, with 10 bases that match TRBD1. The CDR3 totals 21 residues. The V segment lost 6 bases and the J segment 0 bases; nucleotides outside the gene matches: 23. Germline V gene sequence: CDR1 SGHVS, CDR2 FQNEAQ. The CDR3 coding sequence is TGTGCCAGCAGTCAAGACGTCCTATTGGGACAGGGGATCTCGGCCTCCTACGAGCAGTACTTC. Translation: CASSQDVLLGQGISASYEQYF.

The V call is TRBV6-5, the J call TRBJ2-7; unclear D gene. The V end lost 0 bases, the J end lost 5 bases, and 8 bases lay between the germline ends. CDR1 and CDR2 (germline): MNHEY, SVGAGI. The CDR3 runs to 13 residues. The CDR3 reads CASSYSRLNEQYF. The CDR3 DNA reads TGTGCCAGCAGTTACTCGAGGCTTAACGAGCAGTACTTC.